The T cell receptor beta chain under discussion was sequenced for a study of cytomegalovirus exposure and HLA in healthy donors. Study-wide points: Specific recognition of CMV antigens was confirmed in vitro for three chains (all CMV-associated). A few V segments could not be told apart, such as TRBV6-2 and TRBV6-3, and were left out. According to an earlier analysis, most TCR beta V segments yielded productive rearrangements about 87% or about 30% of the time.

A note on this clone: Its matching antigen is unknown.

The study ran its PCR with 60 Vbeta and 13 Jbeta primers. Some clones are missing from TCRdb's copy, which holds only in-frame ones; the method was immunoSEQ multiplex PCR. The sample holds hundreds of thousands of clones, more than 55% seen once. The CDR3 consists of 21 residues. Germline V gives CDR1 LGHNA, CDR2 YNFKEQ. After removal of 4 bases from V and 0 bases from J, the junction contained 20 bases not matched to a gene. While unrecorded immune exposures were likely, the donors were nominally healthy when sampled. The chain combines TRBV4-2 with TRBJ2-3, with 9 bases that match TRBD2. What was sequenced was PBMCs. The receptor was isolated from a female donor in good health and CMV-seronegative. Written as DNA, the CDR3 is TGTGCCAGCAGCCCCCGCCTTGCGGCTAGCGGGACCCTGACTAGCACAGATACGCAGTATTTT. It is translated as CASSPRLAASGTLTSTDTQYF.